This T cell receptor (beta chain) is from a study of OX40 agonist ivuxolimab in advanced cancers. About the research overall: The diagnoses of dose-escalation patients were hepatocellular carcinoma, melanoma, renal cell or head and neck cancer.

Concerning this clone itself: The antigen remains undetermined.

The germline CDR1 and CDR2 sequences are MDHEN and SYDVKM. This CDR3 spans 16 amino acids. V lost 5 bases and J lost 2, with 17 bases in between. Some clones are missing from TCRdb's copy, which holds only in-frame ones; the method was immunoSEQ multiplex PCR. The sample yields tens of thousands of clones, about 88% seen once. Study results and limitations: On average, CD8+ T cells showed a greater number of expanded clones than CD4+.

The specimen comprised CD4+ or CD8+ T cells sorted from blood, sampled in a trial of the OX40 agonist ivuxolimab. This receptor was obtained from an adult with an advanced solid tumor such as melanoma, head and neck, liver or kidney cancer. V is TRBV28 and J is TRBJ2-3; either TRBD1 or TRBD2 may supply D (5 bases each). Here the CDR3 reads CASSPPAGTLTDTQYF. The CDR3 region has the DNA TGTGCCAGCAGTCCCCCCGCCGGGACCCTCACAGATACGCAGTATTTT.